This TCR beta chain was profiled in a study of early T cells in non-severe SARS-CoV-2 infection. Study context: Bulk RNA taken from unsorted whole blood was sequenced, leaving chains unpaired. The study, taken as a whole, reports: CD4 and private specificities were missed by VDJdb matching, which favored anti-spike CD8 responses.

The germline gives CDR1 MDHEN, CDR2 SYDVKM. The CDR3 extends over 17 amino acids. V gave up 4 bases and J gave up 4 bases; unmatched junction bases: 12. This clonotype occurred many times. No antigen is known for it. Individual cDNA molecules were tagged with unique molecular identifiers, the study reported. TCRdb independently ran MiXCR on the 5' RACE reads; one entry per CDR3 protein. The table has about 56,000 distinct CDR3 sequences, more than 12% seen once. Sequences were derived from whole blood, sampled at baseline. This receptor was taken from an adult who was a healthcare worker with PCR-confirmed SARS-CoV-2 infection or an uninfected control (not recorded which). The chain joins TRBV28 to TRBJ2-1; 8 bases line up with TRBD2. CDR3 sequence reads: CASSSQGGTRRYNEQFF. The CDR3 DNA sequence: TGTGCCAGCAGTTCGCAGGGCGGGACTAGAAGGTACAATGAGCAGTTCTTC.